These 3 T cell receptor beta chains were sequenced from one sample in a study of blood T cell repertoires in COVID-19. Generated by immunoSEQ multiplex PCR, the TCRdb table keeps only in-frame clones and is missing some. The table includes tens of thousands of clones, approximately 80% detected once. Sequencing was performed on peripheral blood. These receptors all stem from a woman over 75 with acute or convalescent COVID-19.

This chain connects TRBV19 to TRBJ1-3; 8 bases are shared with TRBD1. Germline CDR1 reads LNHDA; CDR2 reads SQIVND (reference sequence). The CDR3 loop spans 19 amino acids. J lost 0 bases, V lost 3 bases, and 13 bases had no gene match. CDR3 DNA: TGTGCCAGTAGTATGGAACAGGGGGTACGTATCAGCTCTGGAAACACCATATATTTT. This gives the protein CASSMEQGVRISSGNTIYF.

The chain couples TRBV6-5 to TRBJ2-7, with a possible D match to TRBD1 (5 bases). V was cut by 7 bases and J by 2 bases, with 12 bases left in between. Germline V gives CDR1 MNHEY, CDR2 SVGAGI. The CDR3 consists of 13 residues. The CDR3, as DNA: TGTGCCAGCATCGACAGTGTCGCCTACGAGCAGTACTTC. Translated, it gives CASIDSVAYEQYF.

This clone has only one observation. This chain uses TRBV11-2 with TRBJ1-3, with 9 bases fitting TRBD1. Germline V gene data show CDR1 as SGHAT and CDR2 as FQNNGV. The V and J ends lost 2 bases and 4 bases, in that order; junction bases with no gene match: 3. The CDR3 sequence is 15 residues long. The CDR3 reads CASSLRTGEGNTIYF. Here the CDR3 DNA reads TGTGCCAGCAGCTTAAGGACAGGGGAAGGAAACACCATATATTTT. The full variable domain, its missing parts supplied by reference TRBV11-2 and TRBJ1-3, is EAGVAQSPRYKIIEKRQSVAFWCNPISGHATLYWYQQILGQGPKLLIQFQNNGVVDDSQLPKDRFSAERLKGVDSTLKIQPAKLEDSAVYLCASSLRTGEGNTIYFGEGSWLTVV.